One and the same sample provided the 23 T cell receptor beta chains below, sequenced in a study of cytomegalovirus exposure and HLA in healthy donors. In the PCR, 60 Vbeta and 13 Jbeta primers were used. Sequencing used immunoSEQ multiplex PCR; TCRdb keeps in-frame clones, though not all of them. Among more than 85,000 clones, roughly three fifths were seen once, and the ten largest hold around 4.8%. Sequenced: PBMCs. The receptors stem from a human donor in good health.

The chain recombines TRBV28 with TRBJ2-7, with TRBD2 identical over 11 bases. Per germline, CDR1 MDHEN and CDR2 SYDVKM. This CDR3 is 18 amino acids long. J was trimmed by 5 bases and V by 5 bases; bases with no gene match: 17. DNA of the CDR3: TGTGCCAGCAGTCCCTTTCGCGCTAGCGGGAGGCAACGGGACGAGCAGTACTTC. Translation: CASSPFRASGRQRDEQYF.

This clone was observed a few times. V is TRBV27 and J is TRBJ1-1, with 9 bases lining up with TRBD1. The CDR3 runs 14 residues. Germline V gene sequence: CDR1 MNHEY, CDR2 SMNVEV (reference sequence). Trimming took 6 bases from V and 1 from J; bases not matched to a gene: 3. This chain's CDR3 is CASRDRGANTEAFF. CDR3 DNA: TGTGCCAGCAGGGACAGGGGAGCGAACACTGAAGCTTTCTTT.

The table lists this clone with a count of one. The V and J genes are TRBV9 and TRBJ1-5; no clear D. Between the trimmed V and J ends, which lost 3 bases and 0 bases, there was a span of 7 bases. Germline V gene lookup returns CDR1 SGDLS and CDR2 YYNGEE. This CDR3 is 14 amino acids long. The CDR3 loop is CASSGGNSNQPQHF. The CDR3 bases are TGTGCCAGCAGCGGCGGGAATAGCAATCAGCCCCAGCATTTT.

The gene calls are TRBV4-2 and TRBJ1-5, with no clear D. This CDR3 is built from 14 residues. The germline CDR1 and CDR2 sequences are LGHNA and YNFKEQ. Trimming left V 4 bases short and J 2 bases short, with 9 bases between. DNA for the CDR3: TGTGCCAGCAGCCCCCGAGATGGCAATCAGCCCCAGCATTTT. Translating gives CASSPRDGNQPQHF.

This chain connects TRBV19 to TRBJ2-7; the D gene is possibly TRBD2 (5 bases). V lost 1 base and J lost 0, with 10 bases in between. From germline, CDR1 is LNHDA and CDR2 SQIVND (reference sequence). The length of the CDR3 is 15 residues. This CDR3 is CASSIGGLVSYEQYF. DNA of the CDR3: TGTGCCAGTAGTATAGGAGGACTCGTCTCCTACGAGCAGTACTTC.

The chain combines TRBV19 with TRBJ2-1; D gene ambiguous. Trimming left V 1 base short and J 10 bases short, with 11 bases between. The CDR3 spans 13 residues. The germline gives CDR1 LNHDA, CDR2 SQIVND (reference sequence). The CDR3 loop is CASSIGPLSEQFF. CDR3 coding DNA: TGTGCCAGTAGTATAGGGCCCCTCTCGGAGCAGTTCTTC.

The V and J genes are TRBV7-9 and TRBJ2-7; D might be TRBD2 (6 bases). Trimming took off 5 bases at V and 3 bases at J, with 11 bases between the two ends. Per germline, CDR1 SEHNR and CDR2 FQNEAQ (reference sequence). The CDR3 covers 13 residues. The CDR3 reads CASSLGGDYEQYF. The CDR3 DNA reads TGTGCCAGCAGCCTCGGAGGGGACTACGAGCAGTACTTC.

The chain uses TRBV2 and TRBJ2-1; D not certain. The V gene lost 6 bases and the J gene lost 0 bases, with 9 bases spanning the gap. CDR1 SNHLY and CDR2 FYNNEI come from the germline V gene. The CDR3 runs 14 residues. CDR3: CASRMLSSYNEQFF. The CDR3 DNA follows: TGTGCCAGCAGAATGTTGAGCTCCTACAATGAGCAGTTCTTC.

J is TRBJ1-1 and V is TRBV2, with D unclear. This CDR3 region has 12 residues. Trimming cost V 4 bases and J 3 bases, with 6 bases left between them. Germline-derived CDR1 and CDR2 are SNHLY and FYNNEI. In nucleotides, the CDR3 is TGTGCCAGCAGTGGGAGCCACACTGAAGCTTTCTTT. The encoded protein is CASSGSHTEAFF. The full variable domain, in which reference TRBV2 and TRBJ1-1 provide the parts outside the CDR3, is EPEVTQTPSHQVTQMGQEVILRCVPISNHLYFYWYRQILGQKVEFLVSFYNNEISEKSEIFDDQFSVERPDGSNFTLKIRSTKLEDSAMYFCASSGSHTEAFFGQGTRLTVV.

The rearrangement joins TRBV27 to TRBJ1-4; the D is unclear. With 8 bases removed from V and 8 bases from J, the gap between germline ends came to 21 bases. The CDR3 extends over 15 amino acids. Germline-derived CDR1 and CDR2 are MNHEY and SMNVEV (reference sequence). CDR3 in DNA: TGTGCCAGCTCAGTTGGCGGTGGGTTGATCGAAAAACTGTTTTTT. Its protein product is CASSVGGGLIEKLFF.

V gene TRBV19 combines with J gene TRBJ2-1, with 11 nucleotides matching TRBD2. From germline, CDR1 is LNHDA and CDR2 SQIVND (reference sequence). V was pared by 3 bases and J by 6 bases, with 4 bases of the junction left unmatched. CDR3 length equals 15 residues. CDR3: CASSMYGTSGNEQFF. CDR3 nucleotides: TGTGCCAGTAGTATGTATGGGACTAGCGGCAATGAGCAGTTCTTC.

This clone was observed once. The chain recombines TRBV18 with TRBJ2-7; D not resolved. CDR1 is KGHSH, CDR2 LQKENI, per germline. Trimming shortened V by 3 bases and J by 5 bases, and 11 bases separated the two germline ends. The CDR3 extends over 13 amino acids. Here the CDR3 reads CASSPRRSDEQYF. CDR3 in DNA: TGTGCCAGCTCACCGAGGCGGTCCGACGAGCAGTACTTC.

J is TRBJ2-3 and V is TRBV27, with 7 bases matching TRBD2. The CDR3 is 15 amino acids. Germline CDR1 MNHEY, CDR2 SMNVEV (reference sequence). J lost 3 bases, V lost 6 bases, and 9 bases had no gene match. CDR3 coding DNA: TGTGCCAGCAGCCTACTAGCGATCCGAACAGATACGCAGTATTTT. Its protein is CASSLLAIRTDTQYF.

The chain joins TRBV5-1 to TRBJ1-1; D call uncertain. V was cut by 0 bases and J by 1 base, with 10 bases left in between. Germline loops: CDR1 SGHRS, CDR2 YFSETQ. The CDR3 runs 15 residues. CDR3 sequence reads: CASSLAEIRNTEAFF. For the CDR3, the DNA is TGCGCCAGCAGCTTGGCCGAGATTAGGAACACTGAAGCTTTCTTT.

This clone was counted between two and nine times. The CDR3 reads CASSNIRGSDQETQYF. As DNA, the CDR3 is TGTGCCAGTAGTAATATTCGGGGGAGCGACCAAGAGACCCAGTACTTC. The gene calls are TRBV19 and TRBJ2-5, with D possibly being TRBD2 (6 bases). Trimming took off 4 bases at V and 0 bases at J, with 15 bases between the two ends. In germline, CDR1 is LNHDA, CDR2 SQIVND (reference sequence). CDR3 length: 16 residues.

V usage is TRBV5-4 and J usage is TRBJ2-1; tentative D call: TRBD1 (5 bases). V lost 4 bases and J lost 10, with 12 bases in between. Germline CDR1 SGHNT, CDR2 YYREEE (reference sequence). CDR3 length equals 12 residues. The CDR3 bases are TGTGCCAGCAGCAAAGTGGGGCTAGAGCAGTTCTTC. Its protein is CASSKVGLEQFF.

This clone was detected only a few times. The chain is built from TRBV28 and TRBJ2-1; 10 nucleotides match TRBD2. The CDR3 loop spans 16 amino acids. Germline V CDR1 and CDR2: MDHEN, SYDVKM. V gave up 6 bases and J gave up 8 bases; unmatched junction bases: 13. CDR3: CASRIFSASGRDEQFF. CDR3 bases: TGTGCCAGCAGGATCTTCTCGGCTAGCGGGAGAGATGAGCAGTTCTTC.

This chain connects TRBV7-3 to TRBJ2-6; no reliable D call. CDR3 length: 15 residues. The V end was cut by 5 bases, the J end by 0 bases, with 8 bases between. Germline V CDR1 and CDR2: SGHTA, FQGTGA. CDR3: CASSLVPSGANVLTF. The CDR3 coding sequence is TGTGCCAGCAGCCTAGTCCCCTCTGGGGCCAACGTCCTGACTTTC.

The chain is built from TRBV6-5 and TRBJ1-2; D might be TRBD1 (5 bases). CDR3 size: 13 residues. The V end was cut by 6 bases, the J end by 4 bases, with 12 bases between. CDR1 is MNHEY, CDR2 SVGAGI, per germline. The CDR3 region has the DNA TGTGCCAGCAGGGGCCAGGGTCCCTATGGCTACACCTTC. Amino acid sequence: CASRGQGPYGYTF.

J is TRBJ2-1 and V is TRBV19, with D possibly TRBD2 on 5 matching bases. The CDR3 loop spans 12 amino acids. Trimming took 2 bases from V and 11 from J, leaving 10 bases between them. The germline V gene encodes CDR1 LNHDA and CDR2 SQIVND (reference sequence). CDR3 loop: CASSIMSGKQFF. DNA of the CDR3: TGTGCCAGTAGTATAATGTCCGGGAAGCAGTTCTTC.

This clone occurred a few times. V is TRBV19 and J is TRBJ2-7; TRBD2 is a possible D gene (5 bases). Germline loops: CDR1 LNHDA, CDR2 SQIVND (reference sequence). CDR3 size: 13 residues. V was shortened by 7 bases and J by 3 bases, with 13 bases between the two germline ends. The CDR3 nucleotides are TGTGCCAGTAACCCGGGAACCAGCTACGAGCAGTACTTC. Amino acids: CASNPGTSYEQYF.

This chain connects TRBV5-5 to TRBJ2-1, with 8 bases fitting TRBD1. The CDR3 is 15 amino acids. From germline, CDR1 is SGHKS and CDR2 YYEKEE (reference sequence). V was pared by 4 bases and J by 2 bases, with 5 bases of the junction left unmatched. For the CDR3, the DNA is TGTGCCAGCAGCACGGGGGACAGGACCTACAATGAGCAGTTCTTC. Translating it yields CASSTGDRTYNEQFF. The whole variable domain, remainder taken from reference TRBV5-5 and TRBJ2-1, is DAGVTQSPTHLIKTRGQQVTLRCSPISGHKSVSWYQQVLGQGPQFIFQYYEKEERGRGNFPDRFSARQFPNYSSELNVNALLLGDSALYLCASSTGDRTYNEQFFGPGTRLTVL.

The chain recombines TRBV5-1 with TRBJ2-2; 14 bases align to TRBD2. Germline V gene sequence: CDR1 SGHRS, CDR2 YFSETQ. The CDR3 has 16 amino acids. J lost 6 bases, V lost 4 bases, and 5 bases had no gene match. This CDR3 reads CASSMGLAGAPGELFF. CDR3 bases: TGCGCCAGCAGCATGGGACTAGCGGGAGCTCCCGGGGAGCTGTTTTTT.